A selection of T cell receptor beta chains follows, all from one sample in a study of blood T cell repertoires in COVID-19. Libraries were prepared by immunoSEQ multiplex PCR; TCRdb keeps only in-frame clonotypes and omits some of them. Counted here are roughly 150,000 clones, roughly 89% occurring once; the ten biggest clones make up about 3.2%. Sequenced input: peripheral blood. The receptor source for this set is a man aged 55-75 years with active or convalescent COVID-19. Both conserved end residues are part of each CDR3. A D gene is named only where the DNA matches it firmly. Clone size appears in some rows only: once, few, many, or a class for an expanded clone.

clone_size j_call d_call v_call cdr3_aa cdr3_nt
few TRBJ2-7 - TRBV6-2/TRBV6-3 CASSSPRWSAYEQYF TGTGCCAGCAGTTCTCCTCGGTGGTCGGCCTACGAGCAGTACTTC
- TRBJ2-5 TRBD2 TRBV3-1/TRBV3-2 CASSLGLAGGRETQYF TGTGCCAGCAGCCTCGGACTAGCGGGGGGAAGGGAGACCCAGTACTTC
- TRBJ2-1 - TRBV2 CASSAELRGGNEQFF TGTGCCAGCAGTGCCGAACTACGCGGCGGCAATGAGCAGTTCTTC
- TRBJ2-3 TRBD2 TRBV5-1 CASSPAGGRADTQYF TGCGCCAGCAGCCCGGCGGGGGGCAGGGCAGATACGCAGTATTTT
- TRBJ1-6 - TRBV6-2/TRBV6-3 CASSPTRRGYNSPLHF TGTGCCAGCAGTCCGACCCGAAGGGGTTATAATTCACCCCTCCACTTT
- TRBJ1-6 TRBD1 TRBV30 CAWSFPGTDNSPLHF TGTGCCTGGAGTTTCCCGGGGACAGATAATTCACCCCTCCACTTT
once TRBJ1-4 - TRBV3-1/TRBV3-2 CASSHRAVPNEKLFF TGTGCCAGCAGCCACAGGGCTGTCCCTAATGAAAAACTGTTTTTT
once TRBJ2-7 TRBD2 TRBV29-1 CSVEVGSLAGSTEQYF TGCAGCGTTGAAGTCGGTAGTCTAGCGGGATCTACGGAGCAGTACTTC
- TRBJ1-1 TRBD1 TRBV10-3 CAISPRQGSTTEAFF TGTGCCATCAGCCCCAGACAGGGTTCGACCACTGAAGCTTTCTTT
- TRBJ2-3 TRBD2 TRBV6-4 CASSDRGSTDTQYF TGTGCCAGCAGTGACCGCGGGAGTACAGATACGCAGTATTTT
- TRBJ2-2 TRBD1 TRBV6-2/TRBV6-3 CASSYPPGTDTGELFF TGTGCCAGCAGTTACCCCCCGGGGACAGACACCGGGGAGCTGTTTTTT
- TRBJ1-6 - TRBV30 CAWSRRGRYNSPLHF TGTGCCTGGAGTCGGCGGGGACGGTATAATTCACCCCTCCACTTT
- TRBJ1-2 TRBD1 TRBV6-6 CASSSGTGVWGYTF TGTGCCAGCAGTAGCGGGACAGGGGTGTGGGGCTACACCTTC
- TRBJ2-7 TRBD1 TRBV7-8 CASSQQGARQGPYEQYF TGTGCCAGCAGCCAACAAGGGGCACGACAGGGTCCCTACGAGCAGTACTTC
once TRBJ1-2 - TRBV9 CASSVVGGGYTF TGTGCCAGCAGCGTAGTGGGAGGGGGCTACACCTTC
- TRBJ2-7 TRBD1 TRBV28 CASGGQGYEQYF TGTGCCAGCGGGGGACAGGGCTACGAGCAGTACTTC
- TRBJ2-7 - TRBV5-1 CASSPEGWRAYEQYF TGCGCCAGCAGCCCGGAGGGGTGGCGGGCCTACGAGCAGTACTTC
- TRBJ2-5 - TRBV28 CASSSEVGETQYF TGTGCCAGCAGTTCGGAGGTTGGAGAGACCCAGTACTTC